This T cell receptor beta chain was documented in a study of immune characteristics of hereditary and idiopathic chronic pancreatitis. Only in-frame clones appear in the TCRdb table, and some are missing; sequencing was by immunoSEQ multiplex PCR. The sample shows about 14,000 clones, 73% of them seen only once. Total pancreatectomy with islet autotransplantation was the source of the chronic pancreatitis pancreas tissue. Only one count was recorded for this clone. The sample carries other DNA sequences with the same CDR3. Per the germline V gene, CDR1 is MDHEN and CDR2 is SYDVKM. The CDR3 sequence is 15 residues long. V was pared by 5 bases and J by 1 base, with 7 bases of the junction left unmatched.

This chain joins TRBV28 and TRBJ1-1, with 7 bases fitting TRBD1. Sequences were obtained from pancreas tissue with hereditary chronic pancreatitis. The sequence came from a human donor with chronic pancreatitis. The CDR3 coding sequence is TGTGCCAGCAGTCTACCAGGGGGGGGGAACACTGAAGCTTTCTTT. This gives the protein CASSLPGGGNTEAFF.